One sample yielded the 4 T cell receptor beta chains listed below, sequenced in a study of graft-versus-host responses after intestinal transplantation. Their antigens remain unidentified. Some clones are missing from TCRdb's copy, which holds only in-frame ones; the method was immunoSEQ multiplex PCR. The sample holds some 48,000 clones, roughly 96% seen once. Sequenced here: unstimulated CD8+ T cells sorted from spleen or lymph node cells, sampled before transplant. The receptors derive from a human donor who was the organ donor for an intestinal transplant.

The chain uses TRBV11-3 and TRBJ2-2; 7 bases line up with TRBD2. V gave up 5 bases and J gave up 6 bases; unmatched junction bases: 12. The V gene's germline CDR1 is SGHNT and CDR2 YENEEA. This CDR3 comprises 16 residues. The CDR3 coding sequence is TGTGCCAGCAGCCCGATACGGACTAGTCCCGCCGGGGAGCTGTTTTTT. This codes for CASSPIRTSPAGELFF. The entire variable domain, with the rest obtained from reference TRBV11-3 and TRBJ2-2, is as follows: EAGVVQSPRYKIIEKKQPVAFWCNPISGHNTLYWYLQNLGQGPELLIRYENEEAVDDSQLPKDRFSAERLKGVDSTLKIQPAELGDSAVYLCASSPIRTSPAGELFFGEGSRLTVL.

The rearrangement joins TRBV9 to TRBJ2-5, with 7 bases that match TRBD1. Trimming removed 4 bases from V and 4 bases from J; junction bases left unmatched: 4. CDR1 is SGDLS and CDR2 is YYNGEE in the germline V gene. The CDR3 contains 13 residues. Here the CDR3 reads CASSSGQAETQYF. The CDR3 DNA is TGTGCCAGCAGCTCCGGACAGGCAGAGACCCAGTACTTC.

The chain employs TRBV27 and TRBJ2-3; no firm D call. The germline V gene has CDR1 MNHEY and CDR2 SMNVEV (reference sequence). Trimming shortened V by 3 bases and J by 0 bases, and 10 bases separated the two germline ends. The CDR3 consists of 15 residues. CDR3 loop: CASSLNGLSTDTQYF. The CDR3 DNA reads TGTGCCAGCAGTTTGAACGGGCTCAGCACAGATACGCAGTATTTT.

This chain uses TRBV29-1 with TRBJ2-1; 8 bases map to TRBD2. The CDR3 covers 14 residues. The J segment lost 1 base and the V segment lost 4 bases, leaving 3 bases of the junction unmatched. Germline V CDR1 and CDR2: SQVTM, ANQGSEA. The CDR3 sequence: CSVVLADSYNEQFF. In DNA, the CDR3 is TGCAGCGTTGTACTAGCGGATTCCTACAATGAGCAGTTCTTC.